What follows is one T cell receptor beta chain and its context. This entry belongs to a study of STAT5B mutations in CD4+ large granular lymphocyte leukemia. Profiling relied on immunoSEQ multiplex PCR, and the TCRdb table lists in-frame clones only, not all of them. Altogether about 38,000 clones are present, roughly 85% being singletons, with the ten largest covering roughly 1.2%. V was clipped by 0 bases and J by 1 base, with 10 bases between them. The CDR3 length is 15 residues. Germline CDR1 is SGHRS and CDR2 is YFSETQ. Control samples were healthy donors' buffy coats. Material for sequencing was CD4+ T cells from blood buffy coats. The source of this sequence is a human donor in good health. The chain combines TRBV5-1 with TRBJ2-5, with no clear D. CDR3 residues: CASSLAGRAQETQYF. CDR3 in DNA: TGCGCCAGCAGCTTGGCCGGACGCGCCCAAGAGACCCAGTACTTC.